These 10 T cell receptor beta chains were all obtained from the same sample, sequenced in a study of T-cell reconstitution after alpha-beta-depleted transplantation in children. A TCRbeta library incorporating unique molecular identifiers was prepared. TCRdb re-analysed the PCR reads in MiXCR, keeping a single row per CDR3 protein. The sample lists some 390,000 distinct CDR3 sequences; roughly 20% were seen once. This specimen was PBMCs from the stem cell graft donor, taken from the stem cell graft. These receptors all come from a human donor who donated a stem cell graft to a child with acute myeloid leukemia.

The chain links TRBV7-6 to TRBJ2-1; 13 bases align to TRBD2. The CDR3 consists of 19 residues. Trimming cost V 5 bases and J 0 bases; bases outside gene matches: 10. Germline loops: CDR1 SGHVS, CDR2 FNYEAQ. Written as DNA, the CDR3 is TGTGCCAGCAGCCTCCTGACTAGCGGGAGGACAAGCTCCTACAATGAGCAGTTCTTC. Amino acids: CASSLLTSGRTSSYNEQFF.

This clonotype was detected a few times. The chain uses TRBV29-1 and TRBJ2-1; 11 positions agree with TRBD2. Trimming cost V 3 bases and J 4 bases; bases outside gene matches: 5. Germline CDR1 is SQVTM and CDR2 is ANQGSEA. The CDR3 consists of 15 residues. CDR3 bases: TGCAGCGTTGACCCTAGCGGGAGGAGGTACAATGAGCAGTTCTTC. This codes for CSVDPSGRRYNEQFF.

This clonotype was observed a handful of times. This chain links TRBV7-3 with TRBJ2-7, with TRBD2 matching 13 bases. The germline CDR1 and CDR2 sequences are SGHTA and FQGTGA. The CDR3 is made up of 14 amino acids. Trimming cost V 5 bases and J 5 bases; bases outside gene matches: 3. CDR3 nucleotides: TGTGCCAGCAGCCCTACTAGCGGGAGGGACGAGCAGTACTTC. Its protein product is CASSPTSGRDEQYF.

The rearrangement joins TRBV29-1 to TRBJ2-7; TRBD2 matches at 8 bases. The V segment lost 0 bases and the J segment 0 bases; nucleotides outside the gene matches: 7. CDR1 SQVTM and CDR2 ANQGSEA come from the germline V gene. This CDR3 has 16 residues. This CDR3 is CSVEETSGKSSYEQYF. The CDR3 region has the DNA TGCAGCGTTGAAGAAACTAGCGGTAAGAGCTCCTACGAGCAGTACTTC.

The chain couples TRBV12-3 or TRBV12-4 to TRBJ2-7; the match to TRBD2 covers 7 bases. This CDR3 spans 16 amino acids. J was trimmed by 1 base and V by 1 base; bases with no gene match: 7. In DNA, the CDR3 is TGTGCCAGCAGTTTAGGAACAGGACTAGTTTCCTACGAGCAGTACTTC. This encodes CASSLGTGLVSYEQYF.

This clonotype was seen a handful of times. V gene TRBV19 combines with J gene TRBJ2-7; TRBD2 might be the D (6 bases). CDR1 is LNHDA and CDR2 is SQIVND in the germline V gene (reference sequence). V shed 7 bases and J shed 2 bases, with 15 bases lying between them. The CDR3 is 14 amino acids. The CDR3 region is CASTSEGGPYEQYF. CDR3 coding DNA: TGTGCCAGTACCTCTGAGGGAGGCCCCTACGAGCAGTACTTC.

This chain connects TRBV18 to TRBJ2-7; the match to TRBD1 covers 7 bases. V was pared by 0 bases and J by 7 bases, with 12 bases of the junction left unmatched. CDR3 size: 16 residues. Germline CDR1 reads KGHSH; CDR2 reads LQKENI. The CDR3, as DNA: TGTGCCAGCTCACCACCACGGACAGGACCCCCGGGAGAGCAGTACTTC. Its protein product is CASSPPRTGPPGEQYF.

This clonotype was observed at least ten times. The rearrangement links TRBV6-6 to TRBJ2-3, with a possible D match to TRBD2 (6 bases). The CDR3 runs 12 residues. V gave up 7 bases and J gave up 5 bases, with 10 bases separating them. Germline CDR1 is MNHNY and CDR2 is SVGAGI (reference sequence). CDR3 sequence reads: CASTHGGDTQYF. The CDR3, as DNA: TGTGCCAGCACCCACGGGGGAGATACGCAGTATTTT.

This clonotype appeared a few times. The rearrangement joins TRBV12-3 or TRBV12-4 to TRBJ1-1; a weak D match, TRBD1 (5 bases). Deletions cut 0 bases from V and 4 bases from J, with 18 bases between. The CDR3 sequence is 17 residues long. CDR3 region: CASSLATLFDSATEAFF. For the CDR3, the DNA is TGTGCCAGCAGTTTAGCGACCCTTTTCGACAGCGCCACTGAAGCTTTCTTT.

This clonotype was seen only a few times. The V gene is TRBV11-2, the J gene TRBJ2-1, with 15 bases identical to TRBD2. Germline CDR1 and CDR2: SGHAT and FQNNGV. Trimming removed 4 bases from V and 4 bases from J; junction bases left unmatched: 5. This CDR3 region has 17 residues. The CDR3 loop is CASSSRTSGRVYNEQFF. As DNA, the CDR3 is TGTGCCAGCAGCTCCCGGACTAGCGGGAGGGTATACAATGAGCAGTTCTTC.